This TCR beta chain was profiled in a study of OX40 agonist ivuxolimab in advanced cancers. General study results and limits: Part of the nonresponder group also had normalized T-cell clonal expansion that was low.

This table comes from immunoSEQ multiplex PCR, and its TCRdb copy is limited to in-frame clones, with some not included. Of 5,500 to 7,500 clones in the sample, around 84% were seen once. Worth noting for this clone: Its specificity is unknown.

Any history of autoimmune disease or systemic immunosuppression disqualified patients. The starting material was CD4+ or CD8+ T cells sorted from blood, obtained in a trial of the OX40 agonist ivuxolimab. The receptor was isolated from an adult with an advanced solid tumor such as melanoma, head and neck, liver or kidney cancer.

The CDR3 loop is CASSLYSGVADTQYF. DNA for the CDR3: TGTGCCAGCAGTTTATATAGCGGGGTGGCAGATACGCAGTATTTT. The rearrangement uses TRBV27 and TRBJ2-3; 8 nucleotides match TRBD2. Germline-derived CDR1 and CDR2 are MNHEY and SMNVEV (reference sequence). This CDR3 region has 15 residues. Trimming cost V 1 base and J 4 bases; bases outside gene matches: 4.